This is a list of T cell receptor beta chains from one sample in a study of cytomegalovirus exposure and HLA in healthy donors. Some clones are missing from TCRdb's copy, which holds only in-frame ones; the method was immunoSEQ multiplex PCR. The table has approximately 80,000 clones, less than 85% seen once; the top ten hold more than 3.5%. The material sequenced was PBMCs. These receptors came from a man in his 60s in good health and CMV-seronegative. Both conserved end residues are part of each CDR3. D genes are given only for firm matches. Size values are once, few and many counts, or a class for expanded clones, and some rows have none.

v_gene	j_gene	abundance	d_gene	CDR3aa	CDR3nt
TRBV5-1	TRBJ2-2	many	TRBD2	CASSLVLAGGAGELFF	TGCGCCAGCAGCTTGGTACTAGCGGGGGGAGCCGGGGAGCTGTTTTTT
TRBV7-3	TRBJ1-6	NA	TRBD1	CASSPTGGSSPLHF	TGTGCCAGCAGCCCCACAGGGGGTAGTTCACCCCTCCACTTT
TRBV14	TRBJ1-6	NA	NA	CASSLRSSYNSPLHF	TGTGCCAGCAGCCTACGGAGCTCCTATAATTCACCCCTCCACTTT
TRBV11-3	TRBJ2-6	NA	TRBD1	CASSWTGFGANVLTF	TGTGCCAGCAGTTGGACAGGGTTTGGGGCCAACGTCCTGACTTTC
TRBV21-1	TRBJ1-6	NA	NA	CASSKAGTSNNSPLHF	TGTGCCAGCAGCAAAGCTGGGACAAGCAATAATTCACCCCTCCACTTT
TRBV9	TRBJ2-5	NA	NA	CASSFTDFFQETQYF	TGTGCCAGCAGCTTCACTGACTTTTTCCAAGAGACCCAGTACTTC
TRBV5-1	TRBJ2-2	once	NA	CASSPFAGAGELFF	TGCGCCAGCAGCCCGTTCGCGGGGGCGGGGGAGCTGTTTTTT
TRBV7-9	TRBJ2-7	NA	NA	CSSSFQYEQYF	TGTTCCAGCAGCTTTCAGTACGAGCAGTACTTC
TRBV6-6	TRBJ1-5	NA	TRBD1	CASSYAGTEESQPQHF	TGTGCCAGCAGTTACGCCGGGACAGAGGAAAGTCAGCCCCAGCATTTT
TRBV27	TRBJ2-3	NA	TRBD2	CASSYQGGWDTDTQYF	TGTGCCAGCAGTTACCAGGGAGGGTGGGACACAGATACGCAGTATTTT
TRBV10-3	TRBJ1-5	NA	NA	CASSYSIRGTAQHF	TGTGCCAGCAGTTACTCGATCCGGGGTACGGCCCAGCATTTT
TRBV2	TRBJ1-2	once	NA	CASRADSSTNYGYTF	TGTGCCAGCAGGGCGGACAGCAGCACTAACTATGGCTACACCTTC
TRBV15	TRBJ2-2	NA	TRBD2	CATSRDSLLAVGAGELFF	TGTGCCACCAGCAGAGATTCGTTACTAGCGGTTGGGGCCGGGGAGCTGTTTTTT
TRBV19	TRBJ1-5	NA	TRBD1	CASSTTDRGRYSNQPQHF	TGTGCCAGTAGTACCACGGACAGGGGGAGATATAGCAATCAGCCCCAGCATTTT
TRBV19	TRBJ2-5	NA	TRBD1	CASSAGTGGIETQYF	TGTGCCAGTAGTGCCGGGACAGGGGGTATTGAGACCCAGTACTTC
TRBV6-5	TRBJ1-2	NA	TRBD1	CASTNGPGQGTGYTF	TGTGCCAGCACCAACGGGCCAGGACAGGGTACCGGCTACACCTTC
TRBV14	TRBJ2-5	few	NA	CASSQVSQETQYF	TGTGCCAGCAGCCAAGTTAGTCAAGAGACCCAGTACTTC
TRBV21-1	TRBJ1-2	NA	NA	CASSKWGAQGGGTYGYTF	TGTGCCAGCAGCAAATGGGGAGCACAGGGGGGTGGGACCTATGGCTACACCTTC
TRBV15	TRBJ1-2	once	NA	CATSPSPRANYGYTF	TGTGCCACCAGTCCTTCGCCCAGGGCTAACTATGGCTACACCTTC
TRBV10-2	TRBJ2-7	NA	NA	CASSGPGTPYEQYF	TGCGCCAGCAGTGGGCCGGGGACTCCCTACGAGCAGTACTTC
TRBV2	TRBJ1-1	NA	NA	CASSEGVRGNGRDEAFF	TGTGCCAGCAGTGAAGGGGTCAGGGGCAATGGAAGGGATGAAGCTTTCTTT
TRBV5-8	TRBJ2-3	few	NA	CASSSPLDSGGTDTQYF	TGTGCCAGCAGCTCCCCCCTCGACAGTGGAGGGACAGATACGCAGTATTTT
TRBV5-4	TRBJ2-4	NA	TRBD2	CASWGGGNIQYF	TGTGCCAGTTGGGGGGGAGGAAACATTCAGTACTTC
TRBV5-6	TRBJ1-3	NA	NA	CASSPGLGSGNTIYF	TGTGCCAGCAGCCCAGGCCTCGGCTCTGGAAACACCATATATTTT
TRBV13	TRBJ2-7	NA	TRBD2	CASSFRLAGGPIYEQYF	TGTGCCAGCAGCTTCCGACTAGCGGGGGGCCCCATCTACGAGCAGTACTTC
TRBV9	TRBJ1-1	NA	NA	CASSVDPNRIMNTEAFF	TGTGCCAGCAGCGTAGACCCGAACAGGATCATGAACACTGAAGCTTTCTTT